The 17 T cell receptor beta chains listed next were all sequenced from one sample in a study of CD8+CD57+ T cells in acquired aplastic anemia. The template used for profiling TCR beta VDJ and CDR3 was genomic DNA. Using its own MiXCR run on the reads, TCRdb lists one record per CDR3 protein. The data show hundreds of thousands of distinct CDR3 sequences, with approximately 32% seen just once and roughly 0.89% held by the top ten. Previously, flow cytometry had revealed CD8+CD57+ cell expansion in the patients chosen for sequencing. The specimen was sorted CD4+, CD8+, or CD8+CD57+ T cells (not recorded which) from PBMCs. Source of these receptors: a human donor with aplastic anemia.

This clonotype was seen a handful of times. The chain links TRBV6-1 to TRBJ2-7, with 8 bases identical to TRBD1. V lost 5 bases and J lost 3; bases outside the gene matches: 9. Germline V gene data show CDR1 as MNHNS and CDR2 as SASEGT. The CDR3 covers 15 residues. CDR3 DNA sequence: TGTGCCAGCAGTCCCGAGGACAGGGCTTACTACGAGCAGTACTTC. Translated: CASSPEDRAYYEQYF.

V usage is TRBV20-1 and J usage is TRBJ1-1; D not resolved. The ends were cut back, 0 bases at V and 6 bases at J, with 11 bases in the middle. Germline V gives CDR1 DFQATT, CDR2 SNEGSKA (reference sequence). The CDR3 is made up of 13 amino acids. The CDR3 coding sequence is TGCAGTGCTAGAGAGGACGCGCCATCTGAAGCTTTCTTT. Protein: CSAREDAPSEAFF.

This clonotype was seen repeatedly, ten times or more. As DNA, the CDR3 is TGTGCCAGCAGCGTGATGGGGGGCAGCTCTGGAAACACCATATATTTT. It specifies CASSVMGGSSGNTIYF. The V and J genes are TRBV9 and TRBJ1-3, with a weak D call TRBD1 (6 bases). CDR3 length: 16 amino acids. CDR1 is SGDLS and CDR2 is YYNGEE in the germline V gene. The ends were cut back, 2 bases at V and 0 bases at J, with 12 bases in the middle.

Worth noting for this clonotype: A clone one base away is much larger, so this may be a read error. The CDR3 coding sequence is TGTGCCAGCGGTTACAGAGGGTCCTACGAGCAGTACTTC. Protein sequence: CASGYRGSYEQYF. This chain connects TRBV6-2 or TRBV6-3 to TRBJ2-7, with D tentatively TRBD2 (5 bases). Germline V CDR1 and CDR2: MNHEY, SVGEGT. This CDR3 has 13 residues.

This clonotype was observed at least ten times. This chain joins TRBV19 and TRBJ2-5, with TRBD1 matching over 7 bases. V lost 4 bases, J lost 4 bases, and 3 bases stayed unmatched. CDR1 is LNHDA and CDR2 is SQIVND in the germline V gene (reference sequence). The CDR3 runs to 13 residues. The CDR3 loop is CASSNRGAETQYF. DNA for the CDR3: TGTGCCAGTAGTAACAGGGGCGCAGAGACCCAGTACTTC.

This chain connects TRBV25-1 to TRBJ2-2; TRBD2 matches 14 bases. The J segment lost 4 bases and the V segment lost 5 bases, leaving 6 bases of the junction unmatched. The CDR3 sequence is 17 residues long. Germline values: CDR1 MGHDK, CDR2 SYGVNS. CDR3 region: CASSHVGLAGGTGELFF. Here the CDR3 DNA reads TGTGCCAGCAGTCACGTTGGACTAGCGGGGGGCACCGGGGAGCTGTTTTTT.

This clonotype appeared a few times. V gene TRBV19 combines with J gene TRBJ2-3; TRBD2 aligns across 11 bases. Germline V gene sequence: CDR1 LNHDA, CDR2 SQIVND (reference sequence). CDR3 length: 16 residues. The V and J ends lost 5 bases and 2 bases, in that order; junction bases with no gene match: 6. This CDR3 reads CASSATSGGFTDTQYF. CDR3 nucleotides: TGTGCCAGTAGTGCAACTAGCGGGGGCTTCACAGATACGCAGTATTTT.

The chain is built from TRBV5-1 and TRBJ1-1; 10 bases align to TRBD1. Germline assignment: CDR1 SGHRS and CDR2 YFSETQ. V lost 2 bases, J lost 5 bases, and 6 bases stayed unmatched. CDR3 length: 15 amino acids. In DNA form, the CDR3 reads TGCGCCAGCAGCTTAGACAGGGGGCGAGGGACTGAAGCTTTCTTT. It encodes CASSLDRGRGTEAFF.

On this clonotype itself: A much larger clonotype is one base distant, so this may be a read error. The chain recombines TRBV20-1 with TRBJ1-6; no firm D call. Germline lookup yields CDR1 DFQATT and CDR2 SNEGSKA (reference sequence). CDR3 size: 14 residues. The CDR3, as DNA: TGCAGTGCTAGAGCTGCCAGATCAGATTCACCCCTCCGCTTT. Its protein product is CSARAARSDSPLRF.

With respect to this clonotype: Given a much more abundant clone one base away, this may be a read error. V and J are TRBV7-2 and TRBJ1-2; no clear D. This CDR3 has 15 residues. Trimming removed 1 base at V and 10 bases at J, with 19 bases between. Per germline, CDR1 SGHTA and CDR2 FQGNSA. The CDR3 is CASSLEVAAGLAYTF. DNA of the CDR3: TGTGCCAGCAGCTTAGAAGTAGCGGCCGGCCTGGCCTACACCTTC.

The CDR3 region is CAISESWGKMNTEAFF. The DNA for the CDR3 is TGTGCCATCAGTGAGTCGTGGGGCAAGATGAACACTGAAGCTTTCTTT. This chain links TRBV10-3 with TRBJ1-1; perhaps TRBD1 as D (5 bases). Germline CDR1 is ENHRY and CDR2 is SYGVKD. The CDR3 spans 16 residues. Trimming cost V 0 bases and J 0 bases, with 11 bases left between them.

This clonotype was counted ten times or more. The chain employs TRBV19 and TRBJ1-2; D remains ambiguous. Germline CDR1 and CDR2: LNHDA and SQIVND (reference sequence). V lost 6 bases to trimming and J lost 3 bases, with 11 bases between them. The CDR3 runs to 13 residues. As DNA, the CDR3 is TGTGCCAGTAGGGATGCAACCGACTATGGCTACACCTTC. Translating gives CASRDATDYGYTF.

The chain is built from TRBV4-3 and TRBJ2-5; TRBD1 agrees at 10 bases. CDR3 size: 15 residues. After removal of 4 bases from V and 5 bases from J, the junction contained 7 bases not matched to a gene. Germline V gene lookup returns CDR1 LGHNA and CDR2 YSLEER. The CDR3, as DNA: TGCGCCAGCAGCCCGGGACAGGGGATAGCGGAGACCCAGTACTTC. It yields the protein CASSPGQGIAETQYF.

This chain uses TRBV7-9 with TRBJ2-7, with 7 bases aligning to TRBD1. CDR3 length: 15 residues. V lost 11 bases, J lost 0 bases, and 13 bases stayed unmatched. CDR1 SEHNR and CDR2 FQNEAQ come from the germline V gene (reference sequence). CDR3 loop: CAWGYGTVSSYEQYF. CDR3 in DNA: TGTGCCTGGGGTTATGGGACAGTGAGCTCCTACGAGCAGTACTTC.

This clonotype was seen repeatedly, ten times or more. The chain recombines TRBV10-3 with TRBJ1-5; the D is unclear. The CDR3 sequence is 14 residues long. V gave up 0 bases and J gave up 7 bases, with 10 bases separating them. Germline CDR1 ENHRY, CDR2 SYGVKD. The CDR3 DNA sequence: TGTGCCATCAGTGAGTCGGTCAGCAGCCAGCCCCAGCATTTT. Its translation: CAISESVSSQPQHF.

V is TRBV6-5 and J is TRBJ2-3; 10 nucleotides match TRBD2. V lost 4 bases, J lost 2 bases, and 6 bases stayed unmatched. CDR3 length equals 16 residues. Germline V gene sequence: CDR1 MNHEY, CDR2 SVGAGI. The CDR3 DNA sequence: TGTGCCAGCAGTTGGACTAGCGGAAGAATCACAGATACGCAGTATTTT. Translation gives CASSWTSGRITDTQYF.

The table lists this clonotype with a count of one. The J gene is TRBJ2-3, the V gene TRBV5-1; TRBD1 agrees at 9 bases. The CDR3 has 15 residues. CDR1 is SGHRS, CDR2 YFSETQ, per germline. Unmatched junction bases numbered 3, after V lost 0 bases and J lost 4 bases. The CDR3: CASSLEDRGSDTQYF. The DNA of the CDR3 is TGCGCCAGCAGCTTGGAGGACAGGGGTTCAGATACGCAGTATTTT.